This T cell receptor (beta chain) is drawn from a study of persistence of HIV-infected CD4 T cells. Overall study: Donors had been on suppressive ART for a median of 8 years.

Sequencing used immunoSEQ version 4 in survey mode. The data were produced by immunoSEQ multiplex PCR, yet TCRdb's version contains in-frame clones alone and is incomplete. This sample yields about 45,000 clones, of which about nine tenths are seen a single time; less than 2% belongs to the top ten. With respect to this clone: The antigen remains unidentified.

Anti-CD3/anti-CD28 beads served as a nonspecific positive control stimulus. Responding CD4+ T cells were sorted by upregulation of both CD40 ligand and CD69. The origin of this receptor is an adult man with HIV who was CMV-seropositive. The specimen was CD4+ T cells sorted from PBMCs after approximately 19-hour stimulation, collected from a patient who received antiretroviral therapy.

The CDR3 sequence: CASSQSRTSGGVRGELFF. CDR3 coding DNA: TGCGCCAGCAGTCAATCCCGGACTAGCGGGGGGGTAAGAGGGGAGCTGTTTTTT. This rearrangement joins TRBV23-1 to TRBJ2-2; 15 bases align to TRBD2. TRBV23-1 is assigned to the ORF class and has an uncertain function. Germline trimming cut 0 bases from V and 8 bases from J; bases unmatched to any gene: 7. This CDR3 is built from 18 residues.